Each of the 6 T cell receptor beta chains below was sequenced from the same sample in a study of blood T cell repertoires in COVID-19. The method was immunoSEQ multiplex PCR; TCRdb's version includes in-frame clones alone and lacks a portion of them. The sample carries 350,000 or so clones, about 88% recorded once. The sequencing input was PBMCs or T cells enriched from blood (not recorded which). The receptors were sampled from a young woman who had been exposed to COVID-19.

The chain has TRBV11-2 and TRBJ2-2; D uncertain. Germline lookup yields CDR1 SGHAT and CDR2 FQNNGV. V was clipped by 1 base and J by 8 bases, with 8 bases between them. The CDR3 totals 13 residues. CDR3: CASSLGPKGELFF. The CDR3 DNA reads TGTGCCAGCAGCTTAGGGCCGAAAGGGGAGCTGTTTTTT.

The CDR3, as DNA: TGTGCCAGCAGCAGGGAGGGAAGATACGAGCAGTACTTC. Protein sequence: CASSREGRYEQYF. The chain combines TRBV28 with TRBJ2-7; 7 bases line up with TRBD2. The CDR3 loop spans 13 amino acids. With V trimmed by 6 bases and J by 4 bases, 6 bases remained unmatched. In germline, CDR1 is MDHEN, CDR2 SYDVKM.

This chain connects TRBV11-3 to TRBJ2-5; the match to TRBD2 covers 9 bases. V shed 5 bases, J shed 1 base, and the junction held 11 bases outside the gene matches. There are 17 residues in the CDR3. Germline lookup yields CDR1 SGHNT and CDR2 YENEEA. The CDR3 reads CASSKYEREELQETQYF. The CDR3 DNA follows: TGTGCCAGCAGCAAATATGAGCGGGAGGAACTCCAAGAGACCCAGTACTTC. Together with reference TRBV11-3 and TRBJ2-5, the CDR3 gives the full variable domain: EAGVVQSPRYKIIEKKQPVAFWCNPISGHNTLYWYLQNLGQGPELLIRYENEEAVDDSQLPKDRFSAERLKGVDSTLKIQPAELGDSAVYLCASSKYEREELQETQYFGPGTRLLVL.

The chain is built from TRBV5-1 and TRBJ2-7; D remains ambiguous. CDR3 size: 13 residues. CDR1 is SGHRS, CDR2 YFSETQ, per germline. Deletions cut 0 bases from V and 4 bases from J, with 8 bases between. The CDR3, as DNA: TGCGCCAGCAGCTTGGGGTCCGAGTACGAGCAGTACTTC. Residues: CASSLGSEYEQYF.

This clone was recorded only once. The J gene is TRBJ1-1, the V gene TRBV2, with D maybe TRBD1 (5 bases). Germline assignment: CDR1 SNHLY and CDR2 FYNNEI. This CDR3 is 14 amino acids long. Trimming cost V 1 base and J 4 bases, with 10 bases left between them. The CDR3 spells CASSEEGVLTEAFF. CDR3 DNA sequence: TGTGCCAGCAGTGAAGAAGGGGTTCTCACTGAAGCTTTCTTT.

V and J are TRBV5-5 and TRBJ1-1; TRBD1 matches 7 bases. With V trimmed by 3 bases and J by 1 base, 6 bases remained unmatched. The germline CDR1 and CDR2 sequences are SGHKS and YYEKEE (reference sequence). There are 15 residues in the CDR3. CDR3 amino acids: CASSWGDSWNTEAFF. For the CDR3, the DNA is TGTGCCAGCAGCTGGGGGGACAGCTGGAACACTGAAGCTTTCTTT.